The subject of this entry is one T cell receptor (beta chain). Antigen specificity is unknown. The data originate from a study of CD8 T cell repertoires and HIV-1 epitope variants. In the study overall: An uncultured baseline aliquot held 1M T cells. Findings of the study overall: No clonotypes responded to the TAALDMSHF plasma variant; about five recognized KF9, one HW9. Roughly nine antigen-specific TCR beta clonotypes were found; five or six seemed cross-reactive to variants. Only beta chains were identified, marking proliferation to antigen, not function.

Some clones are missing from TCRdb's copy, which holds only in-frame ones; the method was immunoSEQ multiplex PCR. The top ten hold roughly 44% of the sample, which has several thousand clones, approximately 66% seen once. Trimming at V came to 4 bases and at J to 4 bases, leaving 13 bases not matched to a gene. The CDR3 has 16 residues. The V gene's germline CDR1 is SGHNT and CDR2 YYREEE (reference sequence). Material: cultured CD8+ T cells derived from PBMCs. The clonotype originates from a male donor with HIV. The rearrangement joins TRBV5-4 to TRBJ2-5, with 7 bases lining up with TRBD2. The CDR3 bases are TGTGCCAGCAGCCAGCCCGGGACTACCAATGGAGAGACCCAGTACTTC. Its protein is CASSQPGTTNGETQYF.